This passage covers 20 T cell receptor beta chains from one sample sequenced in a study of blood T cell repertoires in COVID-19. Sequenced by immunoSEQ multiplex PCR; TCRdb stores in-frame clones only, minus some. The sample consists of 300,000 to 350,000 clones, 85% to 90% of them appearing once. The sequenced material came from peripheral blood. The receptors were gathered from a woman in her thirties with COVID-19, enrolled during active disease.

The chain carries TRBV27 and TRBJ1-5, with D possibly matching TRBD1 (5 bases). The CDR3 loop spans 16 amino acids. V shed 0 bases and J shed 3 bases, with 12 bases lying between them. Germline V gene lookup returns CDR1 MNHEY and CDR2 SMNVEV (reference sequence). CDR3 sequence: CASSLSAGGYNQPQHF. CDR3 in DNA: TGTGCCAGCAGTTTATCGGCGGGGGGTTACAATCAGCCCCAGCATTTT.

V gene TRBV10-1 combines with J gene TRBJ1-5; 8 bases agree with TRBD1. V was pared by 4 bases and J by 6 bases, with 8 bases of the junction left unmatched. Germline CDR1 WNHNN, CDR2 SYGVQD (reference sequence). This CDR3 region has 15 residues. This CDR3 is CASSGARGPVQPQHF. The DNA of the CDR3 is TGCGCCAGCAGTGGCGCCAGGGGGCCGGTTCAGCCCCAGCATTTT.

This sequence joins TRBV5-1 and TRBJ1-2, with TRBD1 matching over 8 bases. The CDR3 sequence is 15 residues long. With V trimmed by 4 bases and J by 4 bases, 9 bases remained unmatched. The germline V gene encodes CDR1 SGHRS and CDR2 YFSETQ. The CDR3 sequence: CASSGGTGRGYGYTF. The CDR3 region has the DNA TGCGCCAGCAGCGGCGGGACAGGACGGGGCTATGGCTACACCTTC.

This chain connects TRBV5-1 to TRBJ2-6; D gene uncertain. Deletions cut 5 bases from V and 2 bases from J, with 14 bases between. CDR1 and CDR2 from the germline V gene are SGHRS and YFSETQ. The CDR3 length is 16 residues. The CDR3 is CASRPLAAAGANVLTF. CDR3 sequence (DNA): TGCGCCAGCAGGCCACTGGCGGCGGCTGGGGCCAACGTCCTGACTTTC.

This chain connects TRBV4-1 to TRBJ2-1; TRBD2 aligns across 7 bases. The CDR3 has 19 amino acids. Germline assignment: CDR1 MGHRA and CDR2 YSYEKL. The V segment lost 4 bases and the J segment 7 bases; nucleotides outside the gene matches: 22. The chain's CDR3 is CASSPGEGSVRLVLNEQFF. In DNA form, the CDR3 reads TGCGCCAGCAGCCCCGGGGAGGGGTCGGTACGACTTGTACTAAATGAGCAGTTCTTC.

The chain carries TRBV5-1 and TRBJ1-3; D unresolved. V gave up 3 bases and J gave up 1 base, with 5 bases separating them. Looked up from germline, CDR1 is SGHRS and CDR2 is YFSETQ. CDR3 size: 13 residues. CDR3 loop: CASSSRSGNTIYF. DNA for the CDR3: TGCGCCAGCAGCTCCCGGTCTGGAAACACCATATATTTT.

This sequence joins TRBV12-3 or TRBV12-4 and TRBJ1-5; 8 bases match TRBD1. The CDR3 has 13 residues. V trimming: 4 bases; J trimming: 8 bases; junction bases outside the gene matches: 4. CDR3 amino acids: CASSWTGFEPQHF. CDR3 in DNA: TGTGCCAGCAGTTGGACAGGGTTTGAGCCCCAGCATTTT.

The rearrangement uses TRBV9 and TRBJ2-2, with 9 positions matching TRBD1. From germline, CDR1 is SGDLS and CDR2 YYNGEE. The ends lost 3 bases at V and 5 bases at J; junction bases unmatched: 2. The CDR3 spans 14 residues. CDR3 in amino acids: CASSDRGQTGELFF. The CDR3 DNA sequence: TGTGCCAGCAGCGACAGGGGGCAAACCGGGGAGCTGTTTTTT.

The chain uses TRBV28 and TRBJ2-2; unclear D gene. Germline lookup yields CDR1 MDHEN and CDR2 SYDVKM. V lost 8 bases, J lost 6 bases, and 7 bases lay in between. The CDR3 runs 11 residues. CDR3 in amino acids: CASRGSGELFF. The DNA of the CDR3 is TGTGCCAGCCGAGGTTCCGGGGAGCTGTTTTTT.

The V call is TRBV6-5, the J call TRBJ2-4, with 8 bases fitting TRBD2. This CDR3 region has 13 residues. Germline V gene data show CDR1 as MNHEY and CDR2 as SVGAGI. V shed 6 bases, J shed 9 bases, and the junction held 7 bases outside the gene matches. CDR3 protein: CASRQRGHIIQYF. The CDR3 DNA follows: TGTGCCAGCAGACAGCGGGGGCATATCATTCAGTACTTC.

This rearrangement joins TRBV5-4 to TRBJ2-6, with no clear D. This CDR3 region has 18 residues. Germline V gene sequence: CDR1 SGHNT, CDR2 YYREEE (reference sequence). The V end was cut by 4 bases, the J end by 0 bases, with 17 bases between. CDR3 in amino acids: CASSPFMGISSGANVLTF. DNA of the CDR3: TGTGCCAGCAGCCCCTTTATGGGCATTTCCTCTGGGGCCAACGTCCTGACTTTC.

The chain carries TRBV3-1 (or the pseudogene TRBV3-2) and TRBJ2-3; TRBD1 aligns across 7 bases. The CDR3 spans 18 residues. V lost 1 base and J lost 2; bases outside the gene matches: 12. CDR1 LGHDT and CDR2 YNNKEL come from the germline V gene (reference sequence). The chain's CDR3 is CASSQGSFDRVDTDTQYF. The CDR3 nucleotides are TGTGCCAGCAGCCAAGGATCTTTTGACAGGGTTGACACAGATACGCAGTATTTT.

The DNA for the CDR3 is TGTGCCAGCAGGGACAGGGCTTTTAATACTGAAGCTTTCTTT. Translation gives CASRDRAFNTEAFF. The chain carries TRBV6-5 and TRBJ1-1, with 8 bases identical to TRBD1. Germline V gene sequence: CDR1 MNHEY, CDR2 SVGAGI. Trimming took 6 bases from V and 5 from J; bases not matched to a gene: 8. This CDR3 has 14 residues.

The chain couples TRBV5-4 to TRBJ1-2; D unclear. V was cut by 0 bases and J by 2 bases, with 2 bases left in between. Per the germline V gene, CDR1 is SGHNT and CDR2 is YYREEE (reference sequence). This CDR3 has 12 amino acids. This CDR3 reads CASSLANYGYTF. The CDR3 DNA reads as TGTGCCAGCAGCTTGGCGAACTATGGCTACACCTTC.

V is TRBV9 and J is TRBJ2-3; 9 positions agree with TRBD2. Germline CDR1 is SGDLS and CDR2 is YYNGEE. This CDR3 has 15 amino acids. Trimming cost V 3 bases and J 2 bases; bases outside gene matches: 4. The CDR3 sequence is CASSGASGNTDTQYF. The CDR3 nucleotides read TGTGCCAGCAGCGGGGCTAGCGGGAACACAGATACGCAGTATTTT. The variable domain in full, with the rest retrieved from reference TRBV9 and TRBJ2-3, is DSGVTQTPKHLITATGQRVTLRCSPRSGDLSVYWYQQSLDQGLQFLIQYYNGEERAKGNILERFSAQQFPDLHSELNLSSLELGDSALYFCASSGASGNTDTQYFGPGTRLTVL.

The V and J genes are TRBV3-1 (or the pseudogene TRBV3-2) and TRBJ1-2; D possibly corresponds to TRBD1 (5 bases). The V end lost 1 base, the J end lost 8 bases, and 8 bases lay between the germline ends. The CDR3 has 12 residues. Germline CDR1 reads LGHDT; CDR2 reads YNNKEL (reference sequence). The CDR3 loop reads CASSQAQEGYTF. CDR3 nucleotides: TGTGCCAGCAGCCAAGCACAGGAGGGCTACACCTTC.

The rearrangement links TRBV6-5 to TRBJ1-3; 9 bases match TRBD1. The CDR3 is 15 amino acids. Germline CDR1 is MNHEY and CDR2 is SVGAGI. V shed 0 bases, J shed 3 bases, and the junction held 0 bases outside the gene matches. DNA of the CDR3: TGTGCCAGCAGTTACTCGGGACAGGGTGGAAACACCATATATTTT. It codes for CASSYSGQGGNTIYF.

The chain carries TRBV3-1 (or the pseudogene TRBV3-2) and TRBJ2-1, with D uncertain. The V and J ends lost 0 bases and 16 bases respectively, with 16 bases between them. CDR1 is LGHDT, CDR2 YNNKEL, per germline (reference sequence). This CDR3 is 13 amino acids long. Written as DNA, the CDR3 is TGTGCCAGCAGCCAAGATTTGTCGCTATACCAATTCTTC. Its protein is CASSQDLSLYQFF.

The chain is built from TRBV5-1 and TRBJ2-5, with D possibly TRBD2 on 5 matching bases. Looked up from germline, CDR1 is SGHRS and CDR2 is YFSETQ. CDR3 length: 15 amino acids. The V gene lost 3 bases and the J gene lost 0 bases, with 12 bases spanning the gap. In DNA, the CDR3 is TGCGCCAGCAGCTACGGTGGGAGCCACCAAGAGACCCAGTACTTC. Translation: CASSYGGSHQETQYF.

The gene calls are TRBV2 and TRBJ1-1; 8 nucleotides match TRBD1. The CDR3 is 13 residues long. In germline, CDR1 is SNHLY, CDR2 FYNNEI. The V and J ends lost 7 bases and 1 base, in that order; junction bases with no gene match: 2. CDR3 residues: CASTDRGNTEAFF. In DNA form, the CDR3 reads TGTGCCAGCACCGACAGGGGGAACACTGAAGCTTTCTTT.